This T cell receptor (beta chain) was retrieved from a study of human T cells and chemical hapten exposure (dated by TCRdb to 2020 to 2023). Turning to the overall study: For sensitization, 2% DPC in acetone was applied to a 2 cm by 2 cm area of upper inner arm skin. Throughout the roughly 25-week study period, patients were also given weekly therapeutic DPC doses on the scalp. Patch testing was done on the upper back using Finn chambers containing 0.01% DPC, and results were scored after 6 days according to International Contact Dermatitis Research Group standards. Most of the patients in the cohort were female, and the cohort covered alopecia areata with under or over 50% scalp involvement, alopecia totalis and alopecia universalis. Libraries were pooled for sequencing, and per-sample TCR yields varied mainly because of small differences in library volumes within the pool. Peripheral blood TCR repertoire changes were tracked in vivo in alopecia patients during primary and secondary sensitization to the hapten diphenylcyclopropenone (DPC). Blood was sampled from patients pre-sensitization (week 0) and at 2, 6 and about 24 weeks after DPC sensitization. Roughly 30 alopecia patients provided blood for TCR sequencing at one to four time points (pre-sensitization, 2, 6 and 24 weeks).

Libraries were made using RACE. The sequencer was a NextSeq 500. During library preparation, unique molecular identifiers were attached to individual cDNA molecules so that TCRs could be counted in a quantitative, reproducible way. Both TCR alpha and TCR beta chains were sequenced from each blood RNA sample. The published analysis was carried out like this. The median number of TCRs per sample was 90,000 to 100,000, ranging from about 20,000 to 700,000. The Decombinator software suite was used to annotate the V, J and CDR3 of the TCR reads. For PS versus PT1 abundance plots, all samples were subsampled to the same number of TCRs (28,000). Expanded TCRs were defined as absent before sensitization and observed at least eight times at the 2-week time point. TCRdb redid the processing of the public reads, applying fastp at Q25 and MiXCR, and retained in-frame beta chains. Every CDR3 protein is listed once, alongside the most common genes and DNA of its rows. These V and J calls derive from TCRdb rather than the authors' analysis. The sample table holds fewer than 500,000 distinct CDR3 sequences, of which more than 4.5% were seen once. In total, the top ten clones hold approximately 2.3% of the sample.

The time point label corresponds to: patch test 1, 2 weeks after DPC sensitization. The sample's treatment or condition label, decoded: therapeutic diphenylcyclopropenone sensitization with weekly scalp DPC. At every patch-test visit, the blood draw took place before the patch test was put on. To be eligible, patients had to be aged 18 to 70, diagnosed with alopecia and judged suitable for DPC therapy, while pregnant patients were excluded. Total RNA was extracted from unfractionated whole blood collected in Tempus Blood RNA tubes. This clonotype was recorded at least ten times. The antigen this receptor binds is unknown. Base qualities are not provided; no much larger clone lies one nucleotide away. The CDR3 spans 14 residues, from the cysteine through the phenylalanine. Left in the record is the CDR3 DNA by itself, 42 bases read in frame from the first base. The V end loses 5 bases and the J end loses 7 bases, and a stretch of 15 bases separates them.

General conclusions and limits of the study: DPC sensitization did not change the number of TCRs with a frequency above 1 in 1000, and there was no evidence of changes in global repertoire structure. Because every patient had alopecia, a presumed autoimmune disease, the patients' immune response might differ from that of healthy individuals. A positive correlation was found between the number of PT1 expanded TCRs and patch test score, with significance reached at thresholds 8, 16 and 32 but not 4. Repeated subsampling changed both the strength of the expansion versus patch-test correlation and the threshold at which the correlation became significant. Significantly more large CDR3 similarity clusters were formed by expanded TCRs than by pre-sensitization or healthy control sets, consistent with antigen-driven responses.

The sample in question was whole blood, obtained in connection with sensitization to the hapten diphenylcyclopropenone (DPC). The sequence was collected from a woman in her 50s with alopecia areata. Some clones in this sample may be carry-over from other donors' samples. The sequence is built from TRBV12-3 or TRBV12-4 and TRBJ1-5; the D gene cannot be named for sure. For the CDR3, the sequence is CASSPMYSHQPQHF. The nucleotide sequence reads as follows: TGTGCCAGCAGTCCGATGTACAGTCACCAGCCCCAGCATTTT.